This section outlines one T cell receptor beta chain sequence together with its context. The data originate from a study of blood T cell repertoires in COVID-19. Study-wide background: Acute and convalescent COVID-19 samples came from the United States, Italy and Spain. In each case, the material was cDNA or gDNA derived from T cells, B-cell-depleted T cells, or PBMCs.

Authors' processing steps: Reference gene primer amplification yielded estimated nucleated cell counts. TCRdb's table, derived via immunoSEQ multiplex PCR, lists solely in-frame clones and lacks some. V and J calls and clone size are given by that table; D and trimming were obtained from the DNA. The sample contains some 130,000 clones, approximately 80% of which appear only once. CDR3 length: 13 amino acids. Per germline, CDR1 LNHDA and CDR2 SQIVND (reference sequence). The ends were cut back, 7 bases at V and 7 bases at J, with 14 bases in the middle. The chain links TRBV19 to TRBJ1-5, with D possibly TRBD1 on 6 matching bases. The TCR sequence derives from a woman aged 50 to 60 with acute or convalescent COVID-19. The sample taken for sequencing was peripheral blood. CDR3 amino acids: CASTKGDPQPQHF. Here the CDR3 DNA reads TGTGCCAGTACCAAGGGGGACCCCCAGCCCCAGCATTTT.